Below are 23 T cell receptor beta chains sequenced from a single sample in a study of T-cell reconstitution after alpha-beta-depleted transplantation in children. Unique molecular identifiers were used in preparing the TCRbeta library. TCRdb redid the calling of the PCR reads with MiXCR, one entry per CDR3 protein. The sample lists roughly 300,000 distinct CDR3 sequences; around a tenth were seen once. The sequences come from peripheral blood, collected 180 days after TCRalphabeta/CD19-depleted stem cell transplant. All receptors derive from a male patient aged 2-15 years who had a stem cell transplant for chronic granulomatous disease, so the T cells may come from the graft donor.

This clonotype has ten or more counts. The chain couples TRBV7-9 to TRBJ2-1, with a weak D call TRBD2 (5 bases). The CDR3 sequence is 12 residues long. V was trimmed by 1 base and J by 9 bases, leaving 7 bases between them. In germline, CDR1 is SEHNR, CDR2 FQNEAQ (reference sequence). Here the CDR3 reads CASSLGRGEQFF. For the CDR3, the DNA is TGTGCCAGCAGCTTAGGCCGGGGTGAGCAGTTCTTC.

This clonotype was counted at least ten times. The chain carries TRBV6-1 and TRBJ2-2; tentative D call: TRBD2 (5 bases). The CDR3 has 16 residues. V was clipped by 6 bases and J by 2 bases, with 16 bases between them. Per the germline V gene, CDR1 is MNHNS and CDR2 is SASEGT. In nucleotides, the CDR3 is TGTGCCAGCAGACCCCCCCGGGGTTTAAACACCGGGGAGCTGTTTTTT. Translation gives CASRPPRGLNTGELFF.

This chain joins TRBV11-2 and TRBJ2-6; perhaps TRBD1 as D (6 bases). The germline gives CDR1 SGHAT, CDR2 FQNNGV. This CDR3 is 17 amino acids long. Trimming pared 5 bases from V and 0 bases from J, leaving 14 bases between. Here the CDR3 DNA reads TGTGCCAGCAGCAAACAGGGACCCTCCTCTGGGGCCAACGTCCTGACTTTC. It codes for CASSKQGPSSGANVLTF.

This clonotype was seen repeatedly, ten times or more. The chain is built from TRBV29-1 and TRBJ2-7, with D tentatively TRBD1 or TRBD2 (6 bases each). The germline V gene has CDR1 SQVTM and CDR2 ANQGSEA. CDR3 length: 14 amino acids. The ends were cut back, 0 bases at V and 0 bases at J, with 9 bases in the middle. The CDR3 DNA is TGCAGCGTTGAAGATGAGGGGGGCTCCTACGAGCAGTACTTC. Translated, it gives CSVEDEGGSYEQYF.

Concerning this clonotype: A much larger clone lies one base from this, so it may be a read error. The chain links TRBV4-2 to TRBJ1-6; D call uncertain. Per the germline V gene, CDR1 is LGHNA and CDR2 is YNFKEQ. The CDR3 is made up of 17 amino acids. The DNA of the CDR3 is TGTTCCAGCAGCCAAGATGCAGATAGCTCCTATAATTCACCCCTCCACTTT. It codes for CSSSQDADSSYNSPLHF.

At least ten counts were recorded for this clonotype. This CDR3 reads CAISPLAGTTYEQYF. The CDR3 DNA reads as TGTGCCATCAGCCCCTTGGCTGGGACTACCTACGAGCAGTACTTC. The chain couples TRBV10-3 to TRBJ2-7; 7 bases are a match to TRBD2. V lost 6 bases to trimming and J lost 2 bases; unmatched junction nucleotides: 10. Germline CDR1 is ENHRY and CDR2 is SYGVKD. The CDR3 loop spans 15 amino acids.

This clonotype was seen repeatedly, ten times or more. The chain carries TRBV20-1 and TRBJ2-3; 8 positions match TRBD2. CDR1 and CDR2 (germline): DFQATT, SNEGSKA (reference sequence). This CDR3 is built from 14 residues. Trimming removed 3 bases from V and 4 bases from J; junction bases left unmatched: 6. The CDR3: CSASPLAGSDTQYF. As DNA, the CDR3 is TGCAGTGCTAGTCCCCTAGCGGGTTCAGATACGCAGTATTTT.

This clonotype was picked up a small number of times. The chain recombines TRBV5-4 with TRBJ2-5, with unresolved D. The CDR3 totals 14 residues. Germline lookup yields CDR1 SGHNT and CDR2 YYREEE (reference sequence). Trimming pared 3 bases from V and 4 bases from J, leaving 13 bases between. Written as DNA, the CDR3 is TGTGCCAGCAGCTGGAAACTTCTTCCAGAGACCCAGTACTTC. Protein product: CASSWKLLPETQYF.

This clonotype was recorded many times. The chain links TRBV27 to TRBJ2-5; D might be TRBD2 (5 bases). The CDR3 sequence is 16 residues long. The germline V and J ends were trimmed by 5 bases and 4 bases, with 20 bases remaining between them. Germline CDR1 is MNHEY and CDR2 is SMNVEV (reference sequence). Here the CDR3 reads CASSPRRWESRETQYF. The CDR3 DNA follows: TGTGCCAGCAGTCCGAGACGTTGGGAGTCTCGAGAGACCCAGTACTTC.

Many counts were recorded for this clonotype. The rearrangement joins TRBV7-2 to TRBJ2-2; TRBD1 is a possible D gene (5 bases). V lost 3 bases and J lost 5, with 13 bases in between. The CDR3 runs to 15 residues. In germline, CDR1 is SGHTA, CDR2 FQGNSA. The CDR3, as DNA: TGTGCCAGCAGCTTTTGGGGCATTGGGACCGGGGAGCTGTTTTTT. Its protein is CASSFWGIGTGELFF.

This clonotype was seen ten or more times. The chain uses TRBV28 and TRBJ1-3; D is uncertain. Germline V lookup: CDR1 MDHEN, CDR2 SYDVKM. There are 13 residues in the CDR3. V dropped 3 bases and J dropped 0 bases, with 3 bases sitting between them. CDR3 in DNA: TGTGCCAGCAGTTTCAGCTCTGGAAACACCATATATTTT. Protein: CASSFSSGNTIYF.

The J gene is TRBJ2-2, the V gene TRBV7-2, with 14 bases lining up with TRBD2. CDR3 length: 15 amino acids. With 6 bases clipped from V and 7 bases from J, the junction kept 4 bases outside the gene matches. Germline CDR1 is SGHTA and CDR2 is FQGNSA. CDR3 nucleotides: TGTGCCAGCAGGGGACTAGCGGGAGTAATCGGGGAGCTGTTTTTT. Protein product: CASRGLAGVIGELFF.

Notes on this clonotype: This may be a read error: a much more frequent sequence differs by one nucleotide. The chain recombines TRBV29-1 with TRBJ2-1, with no clear D. Germline assignment: CDR1 SQVTM and CDR2 ANQGSEA. This CDR3 region has 13 residues. The CDR3: CSVEEGQGYEHFF. CDR3 nucleotide sequence: TGCAGCGTTGAAGAGGGCCAAGGCTATGAGCATTTCTTC.

This clonotype was picked up many times. This rearrangement joins TRBV15 to TRBJ2-1; 9 bases are shared with TRBD2. V shed 0 bases, J shed 5 bases, and the junction held 8 bases outside the gene matches. The length of the CDR3 is 17 residues. Germline CDR1 and CDR2: LNHNV and YYDKDF (reference sequence). CDR3 in DNA: TGTGCCACCAGCAGAGACCCCGTGGGACTAGCCGACAATGAGCAGTTCTTC. The encoded protein is CATSRDPVGLADNEQFF.

This clonotype has a count of ten or more. The V gene is TRBV28, the J gene TRBJ1-2; D may be TRBD1 (5 bases). Germline loops: CDR1 MDHEN, CDR2 SYDVKM. The CDR3 runs to 12 residues. Trimming removed 6 bases at V and 8 bases at J, with 13 bases between. The CDR3 is CASSDSLLGYTF. The CDR3, as DNA: TGTGCCAGCAGCGACAGCTTATTGGGCTACACCTTC.

In its sample, this clonotype was seen many times. The chain is built from TRBV20-1 and TRBJ1-3; D not resolved. CDR1 and CDR2 from the germline V gene are DFQATT and SNEGSKA (reference sequence). The ends were cut back, 3 bases at V and 3 bases at J, with 12 bases in the middle. CDR3 length: 14 amino acids. CDR3 residues: CSASRVLYGNTIYF. The CDR3, as DNA: TGCAGTGCTAGTAGGGTCCTCTATGGAAACACCATATATTTT.

This clonotype showed up many times. The chain is built from TRBV15 and TRBJ2-7; 8 bases fit TRBD1. Trimming removed 5 bases from V and 0 bases from J; junction bases left unmatched: 3. The CDR3 length is 14 residues. CDR1 is LNHNV and CDR2 is YYDKDF in the germline V gene (reference sequence). In nucleotides, the CDR3 is TGTGCCACCAGCTACGACAGGGGCTCCTACGAGCAGTACTTC. Protein product: CATSYDRGSYEQYF. The full variable domain, rest sourced from reference TRBV15 and TRBJ2-7, is DAMVIQNPRYQVTQFGKPVTLSCSQTLNHNVMYWYQQKSSQAPKLLFHYYDKDFNNEADTPDNFQSRRPNTSFCFLDIRSPGLGDTAMYLCATSYDRGSYEQYFGPGTRLTVT.

Many counts were recorded for this clonotype. This chain connects TRBV20-1 to TRBJ1-4, with D unclear. Germline-derived CDR1 and CDR2 are DFQATT and SNEGSKA (reference sequence). CDR3 size: 12 residues. V was shortened by 3 bases and J by 5 bases, with 7 bases between the two germline ends. The CDR3 loop is CSASFENEKLFF. The CDR3 region has the DNA TGCAGTGCTAGCTTTGAAAATGAAAAACTGTTTTTT.

This clonotype appeared once. This may arise from a read error, as a much more abundant clone is one base away. The CDR3: CSARDRSRGTDTQHF. CDR3 in DNA: TGCAGTGCTAGAGATCGCTCCAGGGGCACAGATACGCAGCATTTT. The V gene is TRBV20-1, the J gene TRBJ2-3; tentative D call: TRBD1 (6 bases). The closer fit of TRBJ1-5 to the DNA end suggests the J call may be wrong. CDR1 and CDR2 (germline): DFQATT, SNEGSKA (reference sequence). The CDR3 contains 15 residues.

This clonotype was recorded many times. The genes are TRBV5-1 and TRBJ2-1, with D tentatively TRBD2 (5 bases). Deletions cut 0 bases from V and 6 bases from J, with 13 bases between. The CDR3 totals 15 residues. The germline CDR1 and CDR2 sequences are SGHRS and YFSETQ. Here the CDR3 reads CASSLGPTDSNEQFF. For the CDR3, the DNA is TGCGCCAGCAGCTTGGGGCCCACGGACTCCAATGAGCAGTTCTTC.

J is TRBJ2-3 and V is TRBV14; either TRBD1 or TRBD2 may fit D (5 bases each). V was pared by 1 base and J by 4 bases, with 18 bases between. The CDR3 contains 17 residues. Germline lookup yields CDR1 SGHDN and CDR2 FVKESK. CDR3: CASSQGTGTPRADTQYF. CDR3 in DNA: TGTGCCAGCAGCCAAGGAACCGGGACGCCCCGCGCAGATACGCAGTATTTT.

This clonotype was recorded at least ten times. The rearrangement links TRBV5-1 to TRBJ1-2, with 8 bases matching TRBD1. This CDR3 has 15 amino acids. Germline lookup yields CDR1 SGHRS and CDR2 YFSETQ. V was pared by 1 base and J by 1 base, with 3 bases of the junction left unmatched. In DNA, the CDR3 is TGCGCCAGCAGCTTGAGGACAGGGCTTAACTATGGCTACACCTTC. The encoded protein is CASSLRTGLNYGYTF.

This clonotype turned up a few times. The chain carries TRBV12-3 or TRBV12-4 and TRBJ2-1; 15 nucleotides match TRBD2. CDR3 length equals 19 residues. V shed 5 bases, J shed 5 bases, and the junction held 13 bases outside the gene matches. The CDR3: CASSPRTSGGATLHNEQFF. The CDR3 coding sequence is TGTGCCAGCAGTCCCCGGACTAGCGGGGGGGCTACTCTTCACAATGAGCAGTTCTTC.